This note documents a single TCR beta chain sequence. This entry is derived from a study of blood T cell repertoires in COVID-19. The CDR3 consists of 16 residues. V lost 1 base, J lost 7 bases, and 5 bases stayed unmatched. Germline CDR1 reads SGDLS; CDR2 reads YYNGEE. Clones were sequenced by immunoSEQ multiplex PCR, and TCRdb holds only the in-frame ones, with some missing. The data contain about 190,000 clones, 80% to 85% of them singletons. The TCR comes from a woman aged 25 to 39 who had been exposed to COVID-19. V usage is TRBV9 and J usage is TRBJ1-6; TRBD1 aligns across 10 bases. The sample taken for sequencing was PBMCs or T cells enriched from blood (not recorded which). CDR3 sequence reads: CASSVPGTGVNSPLHF. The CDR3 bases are TGTGCCAGCAGCGTACCCGGGACAGGGGTAAATTCACCCCTCCACTTT.